The 27 T cell receptor beta chains below all came from one sample that was sequenced in a study of blood T cell repertoires in COVID-19. Method: immunoSEQ multiplex PCR; TCRdb's copy keeps in-frame clones and lacks some. This table holds approximately 450,000 clones, about 85% found once. The source material was PBMCs or T cells enriched from blood (not recorded which). The origin of the receptors is a woman aged 18-30 years with acute COVID-19.

The V and J genes are TRBV14 and TRBJ2-7, with 8 bases identical to TRBD2. This CDR3 comprises 14 residues. Germline V CDR1 and CDR2: SGHDN, FVKESK. The junction had 3 bases not matched to a gene; V was cut back by 4 bases and J by 1 base. As DNA, the CDR3 is TGTGCCAGCAGCCTCGGACTAGCTTCCTACGAGCAGTACTTC. Protein: CASSLGLASYEQYF.

The V and J genes are TRBV12-3 or TRBV12-4 and TRBJ2-4, with D perhaps TRBD2 (7 bases). This CDR3 comprises 12 residues. V dropped 5 bases and J dropped 6 bases, with 8 bases sitting between them. The CDR3 here is CASSRGGNIQYF. The CDR3 nucleotides read TGTGCCAGCAGTAGGGGGGGAAACATTCAGTACTTC.

This clone appeared a single time. CDR3 region: CASTMSSGGDANYGYTF. The CDR3 DNA sequence: TGTGCCAGCACCATGTCCTCCGGGGGGGATGCTAACTATGGCTACACCTTC. J is TRBJ1-2 and V is TRBV9, with D possibly being TRBD1 (5 bases). This CDR3 is built from 17 residues. V was pared by 6 bases and J by 0 bases, with 21 bases between. CDR1 SGDLS and CDR2 YYNGEE come from the germline V gene.

The chain is built from TRBV28 and TRBJ1-5, with D maybe TRBD1 (6 bases). The germline V gene encodes CDR1 MDHEN and CDR2 SYDVKM. The V end was cut by 8 bases, the J end by 0 bases, with 11 bases between. The CDR3 consists of 14 residues. As DNA, the CDR3 is TGTGCCAGCCGGTGGGGGCGTAGCAATCAGCCCCAGCATTTT. Protein product: CASRWGRSNQPQHF.

V and J are TRBV12-3 or TRBV12-4 and TRBJ1-1; D call uncertain. The CDR3 contains 12 residues. V shed 6 bases and J shed 2 bases, with 7 bases lying between them. The chain's CDR3 is CASSPSNTEAFF. In DNA, the CDR3 is TGTGCCAGCAGCCCTTCTAACACTGAAGCTTTCTTT.

The chain is built from TRBV9 and TRBJ2-1; D is perhaps TRBD1 (6 bases). Per the germline V gene, CDR1 is SGDLS and CDR2 is YYNGEE. The germline V and J ends were trimmed by 0 bases and 5 bases, with 12 bases remaining between them. The CDR3 runs to 15 residues. This chain's CDR3 is CASSVEQGLDNEQFF. The CDR3 coding sequence is TGTGCCAGCAGCGTAGAACAGGGTCTCGACAATGAGCAGTTCTTC.

The chain recombines TRBV24-1 with TRBJ2-2; 8 nucleotides align to TRBD1. V shed 9 bases, J shed 6 bases, and the junction held 8 bases outside the gene matches. The CDR3 sequence is 14 residues long. Germline CDR1 and CDR2: KGHDR and SFDVKD. DNA for the CDR3: TGTGCCACCGGATCGCAGGGGGCGCCCGGGGAGCTGTTTTTT. This codes for CATGSQGAPGELFF.

A few counts support this clone. The chain couples TRBV6-5 to TRBJ2-7; 8 bases map to TRBD2. With V trimmed by 6 bases and J by 5 bases, 9 bases remained unmatched. The CDR3 is 14 amino acids. Germline-derived CDR1 and CDR2 are MNHEY and SVGAGI. The CDR3: CASRKGTSSHEQYF. The CDR3 DNA reads TGTGCCAGCAGAAAGGGGACTAGTTCCCACGAGCAGTACTTC.

The CDR3, as DNA: TGCGCCAGCAACTTAGGACAGGGCGAAAGGACTGAAGCTTTCTTT. Protein sequence: CASNLGQGERTEAFF. This chain uses TRBV5-1 with TRBJ1-1; 8 positions match TRBD1. From germline, CDR1 is SGHRS and CDR2 YFSETQ. The CDR3 covers 15 residues. With V trimmed by 6 bases and J by 5 bases, 12 bases remained unmatched.

The chain joins TRBV7-2 to TRBJ1-2; D remains ambiguous. Germline V gene lookup returns CDR1 SGHTA and CDR2 FQGNSA. Trimming removed 2 bases at V and 4 bases at J, with 14 bases between. The CDR3 extends over 15 amino acids. The CDR3, as DNA: TGTGCCAGCAGCTTACGGGGAGGGTGGCTCTATGGCTACACCTTC. Protein product: CASSLRGGWLYGYTF. Full variable domain (remainder filled in from reference TRBV7-2 and TRBJ1-2): GAGVSQSPSNKVTEKGKDVELRCDPISGHTALYWYRQSLGQGLEFLIYFQGNSAPDKSGLPSDRFSAERTGGSVSTLTIQRTQQEDSAVYLCASSLRGGWLYGYTFGSGTRLTVV.

As regards this clone: At one end, the junction sequence differs from germline, possibly due to a read error. Other DNA sequences of this sample code for an identical CDR3. This chain links TRBV19 with TRBJ1-2, with D possibly being TRBD1 (6 bases). CDR1 is LNHDA, CDR2 SQIVND, per germline (reference sequence). There are 13 residues in the CDR3. CDR3 amino acids: CASSPTGLYGYTF. The CDR3 region has the DNA TGTGCCAGTAGTCCGACAGGCCTCTATGGCTACACTTTC.

This clone has only one observation. The chain employs TRBV7-2 and TRBJ2-7; D is uncertain. This CDR3 comprises 16 residues. Trimming cost V 5 bases and J 0 bases, with 17 bases left between them. Germline CDR1 reads SGHTA; CDR2 reads FQGNSA. The CDR3 is CASSPNPRSSSYEQYF. In nucleotides, the CDR3 is TGTGCCAGCAGCCCGAACCCCCGGTCAAGCTCCTACGAGCAGTACTTC.

V usage is TRBV6-5 and J usage is TRBJ1-3, with D hard to call. Trimming pared 0 bases from V and 5 bases from J, leaving 8 bases between. This CDR3 has 14 residues. Germline V gene data show CDR1 as MNHEY and CDR2 as SVGAGI. The CDR3 nucleotides read TGTGCCAGCAGTTACTCGGAACAGCGAAACACCATATATTTT. Protein product: CASSYSEQRNTIYF.

This chain joins TRBV3-1 (or the pseudogene TRBV3-2) and TRBJ1-2; a weak D match, TRBD1 (6 bases). The germline V gene encodes CDR1 LGHDT and CDR2 YNNKEL (reference sequence). With 2 bases removed from V and 0 bases from J, the gap between germline ends came to 10 bases. The CDR3 contains 15 residues. DNA for the CDR3: TGTGCCAGCAGCCAACCTTCAGGGGCTAACTATGGCTACACCTTC. Translation gives CASSQPSGANYGYTF.

The V gene is TRBV27, the J gene TRBJ2-5; 13 bases map to TRBD2. Germline CDR1 reads MNHEY; CDR2 reads SMNVEV (reference sequence). The trim removed 4 bases at V and 6 bases at J, leaving 8 bases unmatched. This CDR3 has 16 amino acids. Written as DNA, the CDR3 is TGTGCCAGCAGTTCTCCCGGGACTAGCGGGACCAAGACCCAGTACTTC. Amino acid sequence: CASSSPGTSGTKTQYF.

This clone showed up just a few times. V and J are TRBV7-6 and TRBJ1-3; D remains unclear. The ends were cut back, 0 bases at V and 1 base at J, with 7 bases in the middle. Per the germline V gene, CDR1 is SGHVS and CDR2 is FNYEAQ. This CDR3 region has 15 residues. The CDR3 region has the DNA TGTGCCAGCAGCTTAGCGCCACTATCTGGAAACACCATATATTTT. This sequence encodes CASSLAPLSGNTIYF.

The chain is built from TRBV2 and TRBJ1-2, with D possibly matching TRBD1 (5 bases). The length of the CDR3 is 12 residues. In germline, CDR1 is SNHLY, CDR2 FYNNEI. Trimming pared 7 bases from V and 2 bases from J, leaving 8 bases between. The CDR3 region has the DNA TGTGCCAGCATGAGGACAAACTATGGCTACACCTTC. It codes for CASMRTNYGYTF.

The chain carries TRBV5-6 and TRBJ1-1; weak D call: TRBD1 (5 bases). The CDR3 is made up of 14 amino acids. Deletions cut 2 bases from V and 0 bases from J, with 8 bases between. Per the germline V gene, CDR1 is SGHDT and CDR2 is YYEEEE. CDR3 nucleotides: TGTGCCAGCAGCTTTCGGGGGGTGAACACTGAAGCTTTCTTT. Protein: CASSFRGVNTEAFF.

This chain uses TRBV19 with TRBJ2-6; D is unclear. The germline CDR1 and CDR2 sequences are LNHDA and SQIVND (reference sequence). Trimming removed 4 bases at V and 4 bases at J, with 14 bases between. The CDR3 is 16 residues long. Here the CDR3 DNA reads TGTGCCAGTAGTAACACGCAGGTAACCGGGGCCAACGTCCTGACTTTC. Its protein is CASSNTQVTGANVLTF.

The V and J genes are TRBV6-5 and TRBJ1-1; D may be TRBD1 (6 bases). This CDR3 has 14 residues. CDR1 and CDR2 from the germline V gene are MNHEY and SVGAGI. V gave up 6 bases and J gave up 5 bases, with 16 bases separating them. This CDR3 is CASSLRDMGTEAFF. CDR3 coding DNA: TGTGCCAGCAGCCTCCGGGACATGGGAACTGAAGCTTTCTTT.

The chain carries TRBV6-1 and TRBJ1-1; TRBD1 might be the D (6 bases). The V end was cut by 3 bases, the J end by 7 bases, with 12 bases between. This CDR3 spans 13 amino acids. In germline, CDR1 is MNHNS, CDR2 SASEGT. The DNA for the CDR3 is TGTGCCAGCAGTGACAGGGGCCGGGGTGAAGCTTTCTTT. Its translation: CASSDRGRGEAFF.

This chain uses TRBV4-2 with TRBJ1-4, with 8 bases identical to TRBD1. V lost 4 bases and J lost 8; bases outside the gene matches: 9. The CDR3 contains 15 residues. The germline gives CDR1 LGHNA, CDR2 YNFKEQ. This CDR3 is CASSLRTGTEEKLFF. Here the CDR3 DNA reads TGTGCCAGCAGCCTGAGGACAGGGACGGAGGAAAAACTGTTTTTT.

V gene TRBV7-2 combines with J gene TRBJ1-4, with TRBD1 matching over 9 bases. Germline lookup yields CDR1 SGHTA and CDR2 FQGNSA. CDR3 length: 17 amino acids. V shed 1 base, J shed 7 bases, and the junction held 10 bases outside the gene matches. CDR3 amino acids: CASSLVATGTGTEKLFF. The CDR3 bases are TGTGCCAGCAGCTTAGTTGCGACCGGGACAGGGACTGAAAAACTGTTTTTT. Variable domain in full (rest from reference TRBV7-2 and TRBJ1-4): GAGVSQSPSNKVTEKGKDVELRCDPISGHTALYWYRQSLGQGLEFLIYFQGNSAPDKSGLPSDRFSAERTGGSVSTLTIQRTQQEDSAVYLCASSLVATGTGTEKLFFGSGTQLSVL.

The chain recombines TRBV27 with TRBJ2-3; TRBD2 matches 7 bases. The J segment lost 5 bases and the V segment lost 3 bases, leaving 8 bases of the junction unmatched. The CDR3 has 15 residues. CDR1 is MNHEY, CDR2 SMNVEV, per germline (reference sequence). The CDR3 loop is CASSLLADIGDTQYF. Here the CDR3 DNA reads TGTGCCAGCAGTTTGCTAGCGGATATAGGAGATACGCAGTATTTT.

The chain uses TRBV24-1 and TRBJ2-6; perhaps TRBD1 as D (5 bases). The germline V gene encodes CDR1 KGHDR and CDR2 SFDVKD. CDR3 size: 16 residues. V lost 0 bases to trimming and J lost 0 bases, with 5 bases between them. This CDR3 reads CATSDLGHSGANVLTF. The CDR3, as DNA: TGTGCCACCAGTGATTTGGGACACTCTGGGGCCAACGTCCTGACTTTC.

The count of this clone is one. This sequence joins TRBV28 and TRBJ2-7; the D gene is possibly TRBD1 (6 bases). CDR1 is MDHEN, CDR2 SYDVKM, per germline. The CDR3 is made up of 14 amino acids. V was clipped by 2 bases and J by 6 bases, with 14 bases between them. This CDR3 reads CASSLRQARSEQYF. CDR3 DNA: TGTGCCAGCAGTTTAAGACAGGCGAGGAGCGAGCAGTACTTC.

V and J are TRBV27 and TRBJ2-3; D perhaps matches TRBD1 (6 bases). Per the germline V gene, CDR1 is MNHEY and CDR2 is SMNVEV (reference sequence). There are 14 residues in the CDR3. The V and J ends lost 3 bases and 3 bases respectively, with 10 bases between them. As DNA, the CDR3 is TGTGCCAGCAGTTTGAGGGGACAAACAGATACGCAGTATTTT. Translation gives CASSLRGQTDTQYF.